The rows below give T cell receptor beta chains drawn from one sample of a study of vaccination and CD4 T cells after COVID-19. One entry per CDR3 protein results from TCRdb running MiXCR on the PCR reads. The sample carries 9,500 to 13,000 distinct CDR3 sequences, around 58% recorded once. No antigens are known for them. Sequenced material: CD4+ T cells from blood, cultured in vitro. The origin of the receptors is a human donor who had recovered from COVID-19. Each CDR3 is given with its conserved first and last residue. Fields, in order: D gene, J gene, V gene, clone size, CDR3 DNA, CDR3 protein. The D gene is left open where the match is weak. Only some rows state a clone size, as once, few, many or a class for expanded clones.

D: -; J: TRBJ1-2; V: TRBV11-2; size: -; DNA: TGTGCCAGCAGCCCTCCTGGGGAGTACTATGGCTACACCTTC; CDR3: CASSPPGEYYGYTF
D: TRBD2; J: TRBJ2-5; V: TRBV7-6; size: -; DNA: TGTGCCAGCAGCTTAGCGGTTGGGGAGGGAGAGACCCAGTACTTC; CDR3: CASSLAVGEGETQYF
D: TRBD1; J: TRBJ2-4; V: TRBV19; size: -; DNA: TGTGCCAGTAGTAGGGCAGGGGGCGCGGGTGGGAACATTCAGTACTTC; CDR3: CASSRAGGAGGNIQYF
D: -; J: TRBJ2-4; V: TRBV7-2; size: -; DNA: TGTGCCAGCAGCACCACGGCTGGGGTCCAAAACATTCAGTACTTC; CDR3: CASSTTAGVQNIQYF
D: TRBD1; J: TRBJ1-1; V: TRBV6-1; size: -; DNA: TGTGCCAGCAGTCACGTAATTGGACAGGGAAACACTGAAGCTTTCTTT; CDR3: CASSHVIGQGNTEAFF
D: -; J: TRBJ1-6; V: TRBV6-1; size: -; DNA: TGTGCCAGCAGTGAAGGGGCAGCCTATAATTCACCCCCCCACTTT; CDR3: CASSEGAAYNSPPHF
D: TRBD1; J: TRBJ1-1; V: TRBV18; size: -; DNA: TGTGCCAGCTCACCGGGACAGAGAGGCAGTGAAGCTTTCTTC; CDR3: CASSPGQRGSEAFF
D: -; J: TRBJ1-2; V: TRBV2; size: -; DNA: TGTGCCAGCACGCCGAAGGACAAGAACTATGGCTACACCTTC; CDR3: CASTPKDKNYGYTF
D: -; J: TRBJ2-7; V: TRBV19; size: -; DNA: TGTGCCAGTAGTGCCGGGAGCTCCTACGAGCAGTACTTC; CDR3: CASSAGSSYEQYF
D: -; J: TRBJ1-1; V: TRBV2; size: -; DNA: TGTGCCAGCAGCTTGTTGACCCTAAGGGCACCTGAAGCTTTCTTT; CDR3: CASSLLTLRAPEAFF
D: -; J: TRBJ2-4; V: TRBV14; size: -; DNA: TGTGCCAGCAGCCAATGGAAGGGCACAGGGATAAACATTCAGTACTTC; CDR3: CASSQWKGTGINIQYF
D: -; J: TRBJ1-2; V: TRBV6-2/TRBV6-3; size: large; DNA: TGTGCCAGCAGTCGCGCCTCGGGGAACTATGGCTACACCTTC; CDR3: CASSRASGNYGYTF
D: -; J: TRBJ1-1; V: TRBV7-9; size: -; DNA: TGTGCCAGCAGCGCGTCCGGACTGAACACTGAAGCTTTCTTT; CDR3: CASSASGLNTEAFF
D: -; J: TRBJ1-1; V: TRBV20-1; size: few; DNA: TGCAGTGCTAGTCTCGGGATCCTCAACACTGAAGCTTTCTTT; CDR3: CSASLGILNTEAFF
D: -; J: TRBJ2-7; V: TRBV7-2; size: -; DNA: TGTGCCAGCACCCAGGACGTACTTCAGTACTTC; CDR3: CASTQDVLQYF
D: -; J: TRBJ1-4; V: TRBV24-1; size: few; DNA: TGTGCCACCAGTGATCCCGGGACGGCAGAAAAACTGTTTTTT; CDR3: CATSDPGTAEKLFF
D: -; J: TRBJ1-2; V: TRBV29-1; size: once; DNA: TGCAGCGTTGTTCTCCCGGGACATGGCTACACCTTC; CDR3: CSVVLPGHGYTF
D: -; J: TRBJ2-3; V: TRBV5-8; size: -; DNA: TGTGCCAGCAGCTTGTGGAGTACTACAGATACGCAGTATTTT; CDR3: CASSLWSTTDTQYF
D: TRBD1; J: TRBJ1-6; V: TRBV2; size: -; DNA: TGTGCCAGCTACAGGGGATTCAATTCACCCCTCCACTTT; CDR3: CASYRGFNSPLHF
D: TRBD1; J: TRBJ1-5; V: TRBV19; size: -; DNA: TGTGCCAGTAGTACCAGGACAGGGGGCCGGTTTGGGCCCCAGCATTTT; CDR3: CASSTRTGGRFGPQHF
D: TRBD1; J: TRBJ2-1; V: TRBV27; size: -; DNA: TGTGCCAGCAGTGGCAGGGGGCGTAGCAATGAGCAGTTCTTC; CDR3: CASSGRGRSNEQFF
D: -; J: TRBJ1-2; V: TRBV28; size: -; DNA: TGTGCCAGCAGTCAATCCGGGGCCGAATCTCTCTATGGCTACACCTTC; CDR3: CASSQSGAESLYGYTF
D: TRBD2; J: TRBJ2-3; V: TRBV20-1; size: -; DNA: TGCAGTGCTAGAGATCCGGGCGGGGGTATAGATACGCAGTATTTT; CDR3: CSARDPGGGIDTQYF
D: -; J: TRBJ2-3; V: TRBV28; size: few; DNA: TGTGCCAGCAGTTGGACCTTCACAGATACGCAGTATTTT; CDR3: CASSWTFTDTQYF
D: TRBD2; J: TRBJ2-1; V: TRBV28; size: -; DNA: TGTGCCAGCAGCCTAGCGGGAGGGTCCTACAATGAGCAGTTCTTC; CDR3: CASSLAGGSYNEQFF
D: -; J: TRBJ2-3; V: TRBV6-2/TRBV6-3; size: -; DNA: TGTACCAGCAGTCAACGAGGTACGCAGTATTTT; CDR3: CTSSQRGTQYF
D: -; J: TRBJ2-5; V: TRBV19; size: -; DNA: TGTGCCAGCCGACAGTCCGGGGAGACCCAGTACTTC; CDR3: CASRQSGETQYF
D: -; J: TRBJ2-7; V: TRBV7-8; size: few; DNA: TGTGCCAGCAGCTTAGCTGGGGGGAAGGGCTCCTACGAGCAGTACTTC; CDR3: CASSLAGGKGSYEQYF
D: TRBD2; J: TRBJ2-7; V: TRBV7-9; size: -; DNA: TGTGCCAGCAGCCGGCCTACTAGCGGAAACTACGAGCAGTACTTC; CDR3: CASSRPTSGNYEQYF
D: TRBD1; J: TRBJ2-3; V: TRBV2; size: once; DNA: TGTGCCAGCAGTGCCACCGGGACAGACCGCACAGATACGCAGTATTTT; CDR3: CASSATGTDRTDTQYF
D: TRBD1; J: TRBJ1-1; V: TRBV2; size: -; DNA: TGTGCCAGCAGGGGGGACAGGGTGAACACTGAAGCTTTCTTT; CDR3: CASRGDRVNTEAFF
D: TRBD1; J: TRBJ1-4; V: TRBV7-9; size: -; DNA: TGTGCCAGCAGCTCGACAGGGCGGGATGAAAAACTGTTTTTT; CDR3: CASSSTGRDEKLFF
D: TRBD1; J: TRBJ1-2; V: TRBV20-1; size: few; DNA: TGCAGTGCTAGAGATGGCAGGGGGGACTATGGCTACACCTTC; CDR3: CSARDGRGDYGYTF
D: TRBD1; J: TRBJ1-6; V: TRBV28; size: -; DNA: TGTGCCAGCAGTCCCCATACAGGGGAGAAACCCCTCCACTTT; CDR3: CASSPHTGEKPLHF
D: -; J: TRBJ2-5; V: TRBV14; size: -; DNA: TGTGCCAGTAATAGGGGGGGAGAGACCCAGTACTTC; CDR3: CASNRGGETQYF
D: -; J: TRBJ2-3; V: TRBV5-1; size: -; DNA: TGCGCCAGCAGCGTCCTAGAGGTAGATACGCAGTATTTT; CDR3: CASSVLEVDTQYF
D: -; J: TRBJ2-1; V: TRBV15; size: -; DNA: TGTGCCACCAGCAGAGAGGACCCACCATTGGGCAATGAGCAGTTCTTC; CDR3: CATSREDPPLGNEQFF
D: -; J: TRBJ1-5; V: TRBV6-1; size: -; DNA: TGTGCCAGCAGTGACGCAGGGCTTTTGGGCCAGCCCCAGCATTTT; CDR3: CASSDAGLLGQPQHF
D: -; J: TRBJ2-5; V: TRBV6-2/TRBV6-3; size: few; DNA: TGTGCCAGCACCCAACAAGAGACCCAGTACTTC; CDR3: CASTQQETQYF
D: -; J: TRBJ1-5; V: TRBV11-2; size: -; DNA: TGTGCCAGCAGCTTAGATGGGACACAGCCCCAGCATTTT; CDR3: CASSLDGTQPQHF
D: -; J: TRBJ1-5; V: TRBV28; size: -; DNA: TGTGCCAGCAGTTTAACACGGGACAATCAGCCCCAGCATTTT; CDR3: CASSLTRDNQPQHF
D: TRBD1; J: TRBJ1-1; V: TRBV24-1; size: few; DNA: TGTGCCACCAGGGAACAGGGGCGGCCTGAAGCTTTCTTT; CDR3: CATREQGRPEAFF
D: -; J: TRBJ1-1; V: TRBV27; size: -; DNA: TGTGCCAGCAGGGGCGTCCTATGGGACACTGAAGCTTTCTTT; CDR3: CASRGVLWDTEAFF
D: -; J: TRBJ1-2; V: TRBV7-2; size: -; DNA: TGTGCCAGCAGCTCGACAGGTTTCTACACCTTC; CDR3: CASSSTGFYTF
D: TRBD2; J: TRBJ2-5; V: TRBV5-4; size: few; DNA: TGTGCCAGCAGCTGGGGGGGAGAAGAGACCCAGTACTTC; CDR3: CASSWGGEETQYF
D: TRBD2; J: TRBJ2-1; V: TRBV24-1; size: -; DNA: TGTGCCACCAGTGACCCCGGGAGGGGGGACAATGAGCAGTTCTTC; CDR3: CATSDPGRGDNEQFF
D: -; J: TRBJ2-2; V: TRBV27; size: few; DNA: TGTGCCAGCCCCCGGGGGCTACACCACACCGGGGAGCTGTTTTTT; CDR3: CASPRGLHHTGELFF
D: TRBD2; J: TRBJ2-1; V: TRBV10-3; size: -; DNA: TGTGCCATCAGTGAGACCGGGGGTAGCGGGCACTACAATGAGCAGTTCTTC; CDR3: CAISETGGSGHYNEQFF
D: -; J: TRBJ2-5; V: TRBV7-7; size: -; DNA: TGCGCTAGCAGCTTTGGGCTGCAAGAGACCCAGTACTTC; CDR3: CASSFGLQETQYF
D: -; J: TRBJ1-6; V: TRBV2; size: few; DNA: TGTGCCAGCAGTGAAGCGCTTCTCCTCGCAGGAAATTCACCCCTCCACTTT; CDR3: CASSEALLLAGNSPLHF